These 4 T cell receptor beta chains originate from one sample sequenced in a study of blood T cells in healthy people across ages. Primers used in a second PCR of about 6 to 11 cycles were a sample-barcoded 5' primer and a J-beta primer mix. TCRdb ran MiXCR on the 5' RACE reads and lists one entry per CDR3 protein. Of about 640,000 distinct CDR3 sequences listed, 58% are singletons. The sample was blood. These receptor sequences come from a man aged 55 to 70 in good health.

This chain links TRBV5-1 with TRBJ2-7, with a possible D match to TRBD1 (7 bases). V lost 4 bases to trimming and J lost 6 bases, with 17 bases between them. Germline values: CDR1 SGHRS, CDR2 YFSETQ. This CDR3 has 14 amino acids. The CDR3 loop is CASSPGDRESEQYF. Written as DNA, the CDR3 is TGCGCCAGCAGCCCGGGGGACAGAGAATCCGAGCAGTACTTC.

This clonotype was detected once. The rearrangement joins TRBV20-1 to TRBJ2-1, with 8 bases that match TRBD2. The CDR3 loop spans 15 amino acids. The V and J ends lost 6 bases and 3 bases, in that order; junction bases with no gene match: 10. Germline CDR1 and CDR2: DFQATT and SNEGSKA (reference sequence). The CDR3 protein is CSARAGTRGYNEQFF. The CDR3 DNA reads as TGCAGTGCCCGGGCTGGGACTAGAGGCTACAATGAGCAGTTCTTC.

This clonotype was detected only a few times. The rearrangement joins TRBV19 to TRBJ2-5, with D unresolved. The CDR3 is 13 amino acids. V lost 5 bases and J lost 2, with 9 bases in between. CDR1 LNHDA and CDR2 SQIVND come from the germline V gene (reference sequence). The CDR3 spells CASSGSTQETQYF. In DNA form, the CDR3 reads TGTGCCAGTAGTGGGTCGACACAAGAGACCCAGTACTTC.

Written as DNA, the CDR3 is TGTGCCAGCAGTTTACTCAGGGCTTGGAATACGCAGTATTTT. Encoded protein: CASSLLRAWNTQYF. The chain is built from TRBV12-3 or TRBV12-4 and TRBJ2-3; a possible D gene is TRBD1 (5 bases). Trimming stripped 2 bases from V and 7 bases from J, with 13 bases between. The CDR3 totals 14 residues.